The clone carrying this T cell receptor beta chain showed up just a few times. The data derive from a study of blood T cell repertoires in COVID-19. This table comes from immunoSEQ multiplex PCR, and its TCRdb copy is limited to in-frame clones, with some not included. The sample shows approximately 100,000 clones, more than 80% of them seen only once. V lost 3 bases to trimming and J lost 1 base, with 6 bases between them. Germline V gives CDR1 MNHEY, CDR2 SMNVEV (reference sequence). There are 13 residues in the CDR3. The sample taken for sequencing was peripheral blood. The TCR comes from a human donor in a cohort sampled during active COVID-19. The chain employs TRBV27 and TRBJ1-1; a possible D gene is TRBD1 (5 bases). CDR3 sequence (DNA): TGTGCCAGCAGTTTGGGGGGGAACACTGAAGCTTTCTTT. Protein: CASSLGGNTEAFF.